This T cell receptor beta chain was identified in a study of shared clonotypes between healthy human individuals. Naive CD4+ cells were CD45RA-selected; the remaining cells were memory. Germline values: CDR1 ENHRY, CDR2 SYGVKD. The CDR3 runs to 15 residues. Trimming removed 1 base from V and 0 bases from J, with 8 bases in between. Sequencing was performed with immunoSEQ multiplex PCR; in TCRdb, only in-frame clones are kept and a portion is missing. Of 2 million to 2.5 million clones in the sample, 93% were seen once. The sequence derives from a man aged 18 to 30 in good health. Some clones in this sample may be carry-over from other donors' samples. What was sequenced was naive CD4+ T cells from PBMCs. Stated subset: CD45RA+ positively selected. The chain joins TRBV10-3 to TRBJ2-3, with D unresolved. The CDR3 DNA reads as TGTGCCATCAGTGAGTATCCCGGAAGCACAGATACGCAGTATTTT. Amino acid sequence: CAISEYPGSTDTQYF.